Listed below are T cell receptor beta chains from one sample, sequenced in a study of blood T cell repertoires in COVID-19. Libraries were prepared by immunoSEQ multiplex PCR; TCRdb keeps only in-frame clonotypes and omits some of them. This table has about 130,000 clones, about 86% appearing once. Sequencing input: PBMCs or T cells enriched from blood (not recorded which). Receptors originate from a woman aged 45-65 years who had recovered from COVID-19. The CDR3 runs from the conserved cysteine through the conserved F or W. Each record gives: J gene, V gene, D gene, clone size, CDR3 protein, CDR3 DNA. A D gene is named only where the DNA matches it firmly. A row's size may be missing; if present it is once, few, many or a size class.

>TRBJ2-5|TRBV9|TRBD2|-
CASSPGGGPSGETQYF
TGTGCCAGCAGCCCCGGCGGGGGGCCGTCCGGGGAGACCCAGTACTTC
>TRBJ1-5|TRBV21-1|-|-
CASSSRKPPDLGNQPQHF
TGTGCCAGCAGCTCCCGCAAGCCCCCTGACTTGGGCAATCAGCCCCAGCATTTT
>TRBJ1-1|TRBV7-8|-|-
CASSPIRTASNTEAFF
TGTGCCAGCAGCCCCATTCGGACAGCTTCGAACACTGAAGCTTTCTTT
>TRBJ1-2|TRBV18|TRBD1|-
CASSRQGHNYGYTF
TGTGCCAGCTCACGACAGGGGCATAACTATGGCTACACCTTC
>TRBJ1-2|TRBV15|TRBD1|once
CATSRGAGTAVYGYTF
TGTGCCACCAGCAGAGGGGCTGGGACAGCCGTCTATGGCTACACCTTC
>TRBJ1-3|TRBV4-1|TRBD1|-
CASSRGTGQIGNTIYF
TGCGCCAGCAGCCGGGGAACGGGACAGATTGGAAACACCATATATTTT
>TRBJ2-5|TRBV6-5|TRBD2|-
CASRDLAGGQETQYF
TGTGCCAGCAGAGACCTAGCGGGGGGGCAAGAGACCCAGTACTTC
>TRBJ1-4|TRBV5-1|TRBD1|once
CASSFGQGATNEKLFF
TGCGCCAGCAGTTTTGGACAGGGTGCAACTAATGAAAAACTGTTTTTT
>TRBJ1-2|TRBV10-3|-|-
CAISEVEVNYGYTF
TGTGCCATCAGTGAAGTTGAGGTCAACTATGGCTACACCTTC
>TRBJ1-2|TRBV14|-|-
CASRPQGHGGYTF
TGTGCTAGCCGTCCGCAGGGGCATGGTGGCTACACCTTC
>TRBJ2-7|TRBV7-2|TRBD1|many
CASRPGTGPYEQYF
TGTGCCAGCAGACCCGGGACAGGGCCGTACGAGCAGTACTTC
>TRBJ1-4|TRBV10-3|-|once
CAIGDILNEKLFF
TGTGCCATCGGGGACATTTTAAATGAAAAACTGTTTTTT
>TRBJ2-7|TRBV9|TRBD2|-
CASSAYGSGGEEQYF
TGTGCCAGCAGTGCGTACGGTAGCGGGGGGGAAGAGCAGTACTTC
>TRBJ2-2|TRBV10-3|-|-
CAIKADSRTGELFF
TGTGCCATCAAGGCCGATTCGAGGACCGGGGAGCTGTTTTTT
>TRBJ1-2|TRBV7-2|TRBD1|-
CASSEQGALYGYTF
TGTGCCAGCAGCGAACAGGGGGCCCTCTATGGCTACACCTTC
>TRBJ2-3|TRBV7-8|-|once
CASSLVRGASTDTQYF
TGTGCCAGCAGCTTAGTTCGGGGGGCCAGCACAGATACGCAGTATTTT
>TRBJ1-4|TRBV5-1|-|-
CASSLVGTTNEKLFF
TGCGCCAGCAGCTTGGTCGGGACAACTAATGAAAAACTGTTTTTT
>TRBJ1-2|TRBV6-2/TRBV6-3|TRBD1|-
CASSPDRDYPYGYTF
TGTGCCAGCAGTCCCGACAGGGATTATCCCTATGGCTACACCTTC
>TRBJ2-5|TRBV5-1|TRBD2|-
CASSLSGGETQYF
TGCGCCAGCAGCTTGTCCGGGGGGGAAACCCAGTACTTC
>TRBJ1-4|TRBV6-5|-|-
CASMSAGVGDEKLFF
TGTGCCAGCATGAGTGCCGGGGTTGGGGATGAAAAACTGTTTTTT
>TRBJ2-3|TRBV2|TRBD2|-
CASRTSGGSTDTQYF
TGTGCCAGCAGGACTAGCGGGGGGTCTACAGATACGCAGTATTTT
>TRBJ2-7|TRBV29-1|TRBD2|-
CSVVLAGGYEQYF
TGCAGCGTCGTACTAGCGGGGGGCTACGAGCAGTACTTC
>TRBJ2-5|TRBV5-1|-|-
CASSLASDSQETQYF
TGCGCCAGCAGCTTGGCCAGTGACAGTCAAGAGACCCAGTACTTC
>TRBJ1-1|TRBV5-1|TRBD1|-
CASSIQGASTEAFF
TGCGCCAGCAGCATTCAGGGGGCCAGCACTGAAGCTTTCTTT
>TRBJ1-2|TRBV7-9|TRBD1|medium-sized
CASSQGQVDGYTF
TGTGCCAGCAGCCAAGGACAGGTTGATGGCTACACCTTC
>TRBJ2-3|TRBV10-1|TRBD2|few
CASSRLAGDTDTQYF
TGCGCCAGCAGTCGACTAGCGGGGGACACAGATACGCAGTATTTT
>TRBJ2-5|TRBV5-1|-|-
CASSLSPTGEQETQYF
TGCGCCAGCAGCTTGTCCCCGACAGGCGAGCAAGAGACCCAGTACTTC
>TRBJ2-6|TRBV19|-|-
CASSSTGFSGANVLTF
TGTGCCAGTAGTTCAACAGGGTTCTCTGGGGCCAACGTCCTGACTTTC
>TRBJ1-2|TRBV10-1|TRBD1|-
CASSADRAGGYTF
TGCGCCAGCAGTGCTGACAGGGCCGGGGGCTACACCTTC
>TRBJ1-1|TRBV18|-|-
CASSPRASNTEAFF
TGTGCCAGCTCACCACGAGCCTCGAACACTGAAGCTTTCTTT
>TRBJ1-2|TRBV29-1|-|-
CSVEDAGGWNYGYTF
TGCAGCGTTGAAGATGCTGGGGGCTGGAACTATGGCTACACCTTC
>TRBJ1-6|TRBV9|TRBD1|few
CASSVGPTGNYNSPLHF
TGTGCCAGCAGCGTAGGCCCGACAGGGAACTATAATTCACCCCTCCACTTT
>TRBJ1-1|TRBV7-8|-|-
CASRLGTEAFF
TGTGCCAGCCGGCTCGGGACTGAAGCTTTCTTT
>TRBJ1-2|TRBV28|-|-
CASTMRTRNNYGYTF
TGTGCCAGTACCATGCGGACAAGGAATAACTATGGCTACACCTTC
>TRBJ1-1|TRBV10-3|TRBD1|-
CAISEWDRGILNTEAFF
TGTGCCATCAGTGAATGGGACAGGGGAATCTTGAACACTGAAGCTTTCTTT
>TRBJ2-3|TRBV7-9|-|-
CASSLDLTDTSTDTQYF
TGTGCCAGCAGCTTAGATCTCACAGATACGAGCACAGATACGCAGTATTTT
>TRBJ2-7|TRBV5-6|TRBD1|once
CASSLAGWTGVGYEQYF
TGTGCCAGCAGCTTGGCCGGGTGGACAGGGGTGGGATACGAGCAGTACTTC
>TRBJ1-3|TRBV25-1|-|-
CASSEPGSSGNTIYF
TGTGCCAGCAGTGAACCAGGCTCCTCTGGAAACACCATATATTTT
>TRBJ1-2|TRBV7-2|TRBD1|once
CASSLTTGASGYGYTF
TGTGCCAGCAGCCTAACAACAGGGGCCTCCGGCTATGGCTACACCTTC
>TRBJ2-1|TRBV29-1|TRBD2|-
CSVVPSGGYNEQFF
TGCAGCGTTGTCCCTAGCGGGGGATACAATGAGCAGTTCTTC